This T cell receptor (beta chain) came from a study of blood T cell repertoires in COVID-19. Clones were sequenced by immunoSEQ multiplex PCR, and TCRdb holds only the in-frame ones, with some missing. The sample includes 120,000 or so clones, about 80% of them seen just once. V lost 6 bases, J lost 2 bases, and 6 bases stayed unmatched. Germline assignment: CDR1 ENHRY and CDR2 SYGVKD. There are 14 residues in the CDR3. This chain links TRBV10-3 with TRBJ1-1; TRBD1 aligns across 7 bases. The source material was peripheral blood. The TCR originated in a human donor in a cohort sampled during active COVID-19. In nucleotides, the CDR3 is TGTGCCATCAGAACGACAGGGTCTAACACTGAAGCTTTCTTT. Its translation: CAIRTTGSNTEAFF.